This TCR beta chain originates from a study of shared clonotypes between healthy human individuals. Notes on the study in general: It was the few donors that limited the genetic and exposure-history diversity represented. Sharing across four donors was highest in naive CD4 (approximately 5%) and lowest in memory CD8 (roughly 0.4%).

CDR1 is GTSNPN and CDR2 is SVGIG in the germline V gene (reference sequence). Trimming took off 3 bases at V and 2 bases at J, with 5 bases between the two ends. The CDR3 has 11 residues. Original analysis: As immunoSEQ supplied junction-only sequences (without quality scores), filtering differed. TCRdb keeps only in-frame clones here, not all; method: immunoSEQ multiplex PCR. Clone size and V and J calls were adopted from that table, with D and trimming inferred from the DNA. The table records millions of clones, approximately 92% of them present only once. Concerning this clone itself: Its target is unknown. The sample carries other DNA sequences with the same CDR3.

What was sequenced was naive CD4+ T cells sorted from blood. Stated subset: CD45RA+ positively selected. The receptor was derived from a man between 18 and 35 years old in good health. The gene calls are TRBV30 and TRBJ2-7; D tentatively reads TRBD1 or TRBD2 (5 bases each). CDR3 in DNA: TGTGCCTGGAGGGGGGCCTACGAGCAGTACTTC. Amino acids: CAWRGAYEQYF.